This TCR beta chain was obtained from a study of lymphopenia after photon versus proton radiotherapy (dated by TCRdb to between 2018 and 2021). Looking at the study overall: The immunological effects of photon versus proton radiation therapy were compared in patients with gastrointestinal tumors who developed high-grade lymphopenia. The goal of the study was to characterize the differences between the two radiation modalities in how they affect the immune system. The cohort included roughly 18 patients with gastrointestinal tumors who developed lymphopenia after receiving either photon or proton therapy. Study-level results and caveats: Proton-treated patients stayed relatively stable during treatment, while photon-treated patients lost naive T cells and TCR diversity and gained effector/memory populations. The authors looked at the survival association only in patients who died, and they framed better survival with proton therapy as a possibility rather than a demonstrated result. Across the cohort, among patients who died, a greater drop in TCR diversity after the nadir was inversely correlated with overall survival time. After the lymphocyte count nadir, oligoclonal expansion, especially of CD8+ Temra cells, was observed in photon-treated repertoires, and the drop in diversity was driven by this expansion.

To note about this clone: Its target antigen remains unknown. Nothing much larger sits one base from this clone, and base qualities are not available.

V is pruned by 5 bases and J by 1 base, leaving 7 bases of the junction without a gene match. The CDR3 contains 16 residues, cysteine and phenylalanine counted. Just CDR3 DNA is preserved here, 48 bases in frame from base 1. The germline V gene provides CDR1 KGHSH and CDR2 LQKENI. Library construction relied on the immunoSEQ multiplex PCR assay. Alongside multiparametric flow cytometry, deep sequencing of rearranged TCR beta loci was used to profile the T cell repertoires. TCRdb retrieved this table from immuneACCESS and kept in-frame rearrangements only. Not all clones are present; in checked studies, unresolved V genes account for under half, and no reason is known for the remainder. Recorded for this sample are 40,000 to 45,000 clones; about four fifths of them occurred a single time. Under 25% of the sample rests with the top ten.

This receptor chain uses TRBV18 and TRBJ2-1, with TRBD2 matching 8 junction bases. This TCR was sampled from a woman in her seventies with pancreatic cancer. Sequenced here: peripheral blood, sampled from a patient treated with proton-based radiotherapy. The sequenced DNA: TGTGCCAGCTCATCGGAGCGGGAGCGGTCCTACAATGAGCAGTTCTTC. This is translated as CASSSERERSYNEQFF. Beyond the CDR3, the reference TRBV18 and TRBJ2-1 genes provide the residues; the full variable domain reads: NAGVMQNPRHLVRRRGQEARLRCSPMKGHSHVYWYRQLPEEGLKFMVYLQKENIIDESGMPKERFSAEFPKEGPSILRIQQVVRGDSAAYFCASSSERERSYNEQFFGPGTRLTVL.